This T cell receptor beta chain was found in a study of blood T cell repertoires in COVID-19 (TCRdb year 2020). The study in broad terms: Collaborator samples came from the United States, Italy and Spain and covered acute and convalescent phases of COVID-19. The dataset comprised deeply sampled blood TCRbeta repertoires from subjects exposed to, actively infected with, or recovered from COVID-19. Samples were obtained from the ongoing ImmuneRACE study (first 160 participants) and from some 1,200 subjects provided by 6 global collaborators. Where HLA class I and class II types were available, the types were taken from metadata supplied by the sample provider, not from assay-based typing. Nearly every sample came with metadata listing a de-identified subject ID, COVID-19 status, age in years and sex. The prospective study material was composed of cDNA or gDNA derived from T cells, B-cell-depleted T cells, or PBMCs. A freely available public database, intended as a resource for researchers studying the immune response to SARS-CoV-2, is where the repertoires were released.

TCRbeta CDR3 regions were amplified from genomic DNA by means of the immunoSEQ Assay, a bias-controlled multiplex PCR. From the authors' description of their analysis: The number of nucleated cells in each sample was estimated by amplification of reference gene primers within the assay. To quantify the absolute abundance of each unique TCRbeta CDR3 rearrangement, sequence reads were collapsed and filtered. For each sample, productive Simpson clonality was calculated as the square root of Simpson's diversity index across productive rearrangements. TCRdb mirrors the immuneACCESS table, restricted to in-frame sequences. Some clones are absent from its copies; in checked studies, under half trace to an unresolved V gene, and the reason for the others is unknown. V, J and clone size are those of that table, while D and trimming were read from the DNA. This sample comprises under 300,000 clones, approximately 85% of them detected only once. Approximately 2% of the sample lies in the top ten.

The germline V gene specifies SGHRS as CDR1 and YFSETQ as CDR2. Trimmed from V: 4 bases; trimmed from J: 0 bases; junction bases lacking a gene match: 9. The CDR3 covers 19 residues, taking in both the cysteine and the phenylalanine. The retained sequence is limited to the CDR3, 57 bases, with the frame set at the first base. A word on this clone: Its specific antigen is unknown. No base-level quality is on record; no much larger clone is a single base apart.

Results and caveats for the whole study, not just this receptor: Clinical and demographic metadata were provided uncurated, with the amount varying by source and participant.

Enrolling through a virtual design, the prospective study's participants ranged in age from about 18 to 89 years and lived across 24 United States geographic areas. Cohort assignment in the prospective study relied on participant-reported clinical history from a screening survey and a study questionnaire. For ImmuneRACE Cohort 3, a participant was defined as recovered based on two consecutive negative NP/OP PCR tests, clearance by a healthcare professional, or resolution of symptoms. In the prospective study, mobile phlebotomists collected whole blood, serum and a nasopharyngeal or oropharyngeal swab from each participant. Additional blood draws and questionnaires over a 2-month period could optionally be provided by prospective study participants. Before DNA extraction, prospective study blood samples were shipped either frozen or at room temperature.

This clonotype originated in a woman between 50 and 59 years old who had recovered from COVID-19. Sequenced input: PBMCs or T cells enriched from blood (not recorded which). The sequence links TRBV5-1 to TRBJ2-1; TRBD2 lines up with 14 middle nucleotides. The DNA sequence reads TGCGCCAGCAGCGGGGGACTAGCGGGGGTCCCAGCCTCCTACAATGAGCAGTTCTTC. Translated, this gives CASSGGLAGVPASYNEQFF.